This TCR beta chain was captured by sequencing in a study of shared clonotypes between healthy human individuals. Naive CD8 cells comprised CD45RO-negative, CCR7-positively selected cells, excluding terminally differentiated effector memory CD45RA+ cells. The table came from immunoSEQ multiplex PCR; TCRdb's copy has only in-frame clones and leaves some out. The table has around 2,000,000 clones, roughly 94% seen once. Germline trimming cut 2 bases from V and 4 bases from J; bases unmatched to any gene: 7. Per the germline V gene, CDR1 is SGDLS and CDR2 is YYNGEE. The length of the CDR3 is 15 residues. This clone was seen only once.

The specimen was naive CD8+ T cells sorted from blood. This sequence was found in a man aged 18 to 30 in good health. The chain combines TRBV9 with TRBJ2-7; 9 nucleotides align to TRBD2. As DNA, the CDR3 is TGTGCCAGCAGCGTGGTAGCGGGAGTCGTATACGAGCAGTACTTC. It specifies CASSVVAGVVYEQYF.